The 10 T cell receptor beta chains reported below all come from one sample, sequenced in a study of breast tumors, draining lymph nodes, adjacent tissues. MiXCR, applied by TCRdb to the multiplex PCR reads, yields one record per CDR3 protein. The sample lists tens of thousands of distinct CDR3 sequences, around 30% occurring once. Breast cancer patients provided tissue from their axillary draining lymph nodes. The sequenced sample was axillary lymph node tissue. These receptors came from a female donor with breast cancer. Some clones in this sample may be carry-over from other donors' samples.

V is TRBV6-5 and J is TRBJ2-5; D may match TRBD1 or TRBD2 (5 bases each). The V and J ends lost 8 bases and 5 bases respectively, with 18 bases between them. Germline CDR1 MNHEY, CDR2 SVGAGI. The CDR3 runs 14 residues. The CDR3 coding sequence is TGTGCCAGCCGTCACTCCCGCTGGGGGGAGACCCAGTACTTC. Translated, it gives CASRHSRWGETQYF.

This clonotype was counted at least ten times. This sequence joins TRBV6-2 or TRBV6-3 and TRBJ2-7, with D tentatively TRBD2 (5 bases). The CDR3 contains 18 residues. The V and J ends lost 0 bases and 0 bases respectively, with 18 bases between them. The germline gives CDR1 MNHEY, CDR2 SVGEGT. This CDR3 is CASSYSPPTGKDSYEQYF. The CDR3 DNA reads TGTGCCAGCAGTTACTCCCCACCTACGGGAAAAGACTCCTACGAGCAGTACTTC.

This clonotype has a count of ten or more. J is TRBJ2-7 and V is TRBV12-3 or TRBV12-4, with TRBD1 matching 7 bases. There are 14 residues in the CDR3. V dropped 6 bases and J dropped 6; count of bases not matched to a gene: 11. CDR3 DNA: TGTGCCAGCAGGTTCTCCGGGACAGAGAGCGAGCAGTACTTC. Residues: CASRFSGTESEQYF.

This clonotype was detected many times. This chain's CDR3 is CATSRVGLVGPYEQYF. In DNA, the CDR3 is TGTGCCACCAGCAGAGTAGGGCTAGTGGGCCCCTACGAGCAGTACTTC. The rearrangement uses TRBV15 and TRBJ2-7; D is unclear. V shed 1 base and J shed 2 bases, with 15 bases lying between them. Per germline, CDR1 LNHNV and CDR2 YYDKDF (reference sequence). CDR3 length: 16 amino acids.

This clonotype was detected many times. The genes are TRBV2 and TRBJ2-7; 9 bases line up with TRBD1. Germline trimming cut 7 bases from V and 4 bases from J; bases unmatched to any gene: 11. In germline, CDR1 is SNHLY, CDR2 FYNNEI. This CDR3 is 15 amino acids long. The CDR3 is CASKSPGQGLYEQYF. The CDR3 DNA reads as TGTGCCAGCAAATCTCCGGGACAGGGTCTATACGAGCAGTACTTC.

Comments on this clonotype: This could be a read error, since a much larger clone is one nucleotide away. The rearrangement joins TRBV20-1 to TRBJ2-2, with 7 bases matching TRBD1. The CDR3 is 12 residues long. The germline CDR1 and CDR2 sequences are DFQATT and SNEGSKA (reference sequence). The chain's CDR3 is CSANRGTGEPFF. The CDR3 DNA is TGCAGTGCTAACAGGGGCACCGGGGAGCCGTTTTTT.

In this sample, this clonotype turned up many times. The chain has TRBV4-3 and TRBJ2-1; D ambiguous. The ends were cut back, 0 bases at V and 0 bases at J, with 6 bases in the middle. The CDR3 totals 15 residues. In germline, CDR1 is LGHNA, CDR2 YSLEER. This CDR3 is CASSQDARSYNEQFF. CDR3 DNA sequence: TGCGCCAGCAGCCAAGATGCACGCTCCTACAATGAGCAGTTCTTC.

This clonotype has at least ten counts. The chain is built from TRBV5-5 and TRBJ2-3; TRBD1 aligns across 9 bases. Germline assignment: CDR1 SGHKS and CDR2 YYEKEE (reference sequence). CDR3 size: 18 residues. With 1 base clipped from V and 4 bases from J, the junction kept 13 bases outside the gene matches. This chain's CDR3 is CASSLTGGGLSRSDTQYF. CDR3 coding DNA: TGTGCCAGCAGCTTGACAGGGGGCGGGTTAAGCCGTTCAGATACGCAGTATTTT.

This clonotype showed up many times. The V gene is TRBV19, the J gene TRBJ1-5; 7 bases align to TRBD1. Trimming removed 4 bases from V and 7 bases from J; junction bases left unmatched: 10. CDR3 length equals 15 residues. Looked up from germline, CDR1 is LNHDA and CDR2 is SQIVND (reference sequence). The CDR3 DNA is TGTGCCAGTAGTACCCGGGACAGAGGAATACAGCCCCAGCATTTT. It specifies CASSTRDRGIQPQHF.

This clonotype has more than one count but fewer than ten. It may be a read error: a sequence one base away is much more abundant. The chain is built from TRBV7-2 and TRBJ2-1, with 11 bases aligning to TRBD2. The J segment lost 7 bases and the V segment lost 8 bases, leaving 13 bases of the junction unmatched. The germline V gene has CDR1 SGHTA and CDR2 FQGNSA. The CDR3 has 16 residues. The CDR3: CASGSPTSGKINEQFF. The CDR3 DNA follows: TGTGCCAGCGGCTCTCCGACTAGCGGGAAGATTAATGAGCAGTTCTTC.